This TCR beta chain originates from a study of blood T cell repertoires in COVID-19. Study summary: Collection of acute and convalescent COVID-19 samples took place in the United States, Italy and Spain.

Produced via immunoSEQ multiplex PCR; TCRdb's table is partial and in-frame only. The sample lists 450,000 or so clones; around 90% were seen once. The Seattle patients joined while their infection was active and were tracked longitudinally afterward. Trimming at V came to 1 base and at J to 3 bases, leaving 0 bases not matched to a gene. Germline loops: CDR1 LGHDT, CDR2 YNNKEL (reference sequence). The CDR3 loop spans 15 amino acids. This clone was detected only once. The rearrangement joins TRBV3-1 (or the pseudogene TRBV3-2) to TRBJ2-3; 11 bases map to TRBD2. Material: peripheral blood. This sequence originates from a man younger than 30 with COVID-19, enrolled during active disease. CDR3 in DNA: TGTGCCAGCAGCCAAGGACTAGCGGGAACAGATACGCAGTATTTT. Translation gives CASSQGLAGTDTQYF.